The 10 T cell receptor beta chains below all came from one sample that was sequenced in a study of T cell responses to AZD1222 COVID-19 vaccine. Profiled with immunoSEQ multiplex PCR; TCRdb holds only in-frame clones, not every one. The sample includes 100,000 or so clones, 89% of them seen just once. Here the sequenced sample was peripheral blood, taken 28 days after the second AZD1222 dose. All receptors come from an adult who received the AZD1222 COVID-19 vaccine.

V gene TRBV30 combines with J gene TRBJ1-5; no firm D call. Germline values: CDR1 GTSNPN, CDR2 SVGIG (reference sequence). V lost 4 bases, J lost 0 bases, and 7 bases lay in between. The CDR3 has 13 residues. The CDR3 protein is CAWTGDSNQPQHF. The CDR3 nucleotides read TGTGCCTGGACAGGCGATAGCAATCAGCCCCAGCATTTT.

The chain links TRBV27 to TRBJ2-3, with TRBD2 matching 9 bases. CDR1 and CDR2 (germline): MNHEY, SMNVEV (reference sequence). The CDR3 covers 20 residues. V shed 5 bases and J 0 bases; nucleotides not matched to a gene: 18. In DNA form, the CDR3 reads TGTGCCAGCAGTCCCAATTTGGGGAGCGGGGGGACGACTAGCACAGATACGCAGTATTTT. Its protein is CASSPNLGSGGTTSTDTQYF.

V and J are TRBV6-2 or TRBV6-3 and TRBJ1-2; 8 nucleotides align to TRBD1. After removal of 1 base from V and 3 bases from J, the junction contained 10 bases not matched to a gene. Germline values: CDR1 MNHEY, CDR2 SVGEGT. This CDR3 comprises 17 residues. The CDR3 coding sequence is TGTGCCAGCAGTTACTATAGGACAGGGAATGCGGACTATGGCTACACCTTC. It translates to CASSYYRTGNADYGYTF.

V usage is TRBV27 and J usage is TRBJ2-3; 11 bases are shared with TRBD2. CDR3 length equals 16 residues. Unmatched junction bases numbered 8, after V lost 4 bases and J lost 5 bases. Germline lookup yields CDR1 MNHEY and CDR2 SMNVEV (reference sequence). Here the CDR3 DNA reads TGTGCCAGCAGTTCCACACTAGCGGGAGTAGGAGATACGCAGTATTTT. The encoded protein is CASSSTLAGVGDTQYF.

V is TRBV2 and J is TRBJ1-1, with 7 nucleotides matching TRBD1. The germline gives CDR1 SNHLY, CDR2 FYNNEI. CDR3 length: 13 residues. V trimming: 3 bases; J trimming: 3 bases; junction bases outside the gene matches: 1. The CDR3: CASSDRGDTEAFF. The CDR3 bases are TGTGCCAGCAGTGACAGGGGGGACACTGAAGCTTTCTTT. Complete variable domain (other parts from reference TRBV2 and TRBJ1-1): EPEVTQTPSHQVTQMGQEVILRCVPISNHLYFYWYRQILGQKVEFLVSFYNNEISEKSEIFDDQFSVERPDGSNFTLKIRSTKLEDSAMYFCASSDRGDTEAFFGQGTRLTVV.

The rearrangement links TRBV28 to TRBJ2-7; D assignment may be TRBD1 or TRBD2 (6 bases each). The CDR3 sequence is 14 residues long. V was clipped by 7 bases and J by 0 bases, with 13 bases between them. Per germline, CDR1 MDHEN and CDR2 SYDVKM. CDR3: CASIRGGLSYEQYF. As DNA, the CDR3 is TGTGCCAGCATCCGAGGGGGGCTCTCCTACGAGCAGTACTTC. Looking up the rest from reference TRBV28 and TRBJ2-7 gives the full variable domain: DVKVTQSSRYLVKRTGEKVFLECVQDMDHENMFWYRQDPGLGLRLIYFSYDVKMKEKGDIPEGYSVSREKKERFSLILESASTNQTSMYLCASIRGGLSYEQYFGPGTRLTVT.

The chain combines TRBV5-4 with TRBJ1-6; D not resolved. This CDR3 has 13 amino acids. Germline V gene lookup returns CDR1 SGHNT and CDR2 YYREEE (reference sequence). Trimming took off 4 bases at V and 6 bases at J, with 8 bases between the two ends. CDR3 in DNA: TGTGCCAGCAGCGCCTCACTTAATTCACCCCTCCACTTT. This translates into CASSASLNSPLHF.

V and J are TRBV10-3 and TRBJ2-1, with D perhaps TRBD2 (5 bases). Germline V gene sequence: CDR1 ENHRY, CDR2 SYGVKD. V was clipped by 0 bases and J by 5 bases, with 5 bases between them. The CDR3 spans 13 residues. The CDR3 loop is CAISESRDNEQFF. For the CDR3, the DNA is TGTGCCATCAGTGAGTCGCGGGACAATGAGCAGTTCTTC.

The chain joins TRBV5-4 to TRBJ1-2, with D possibly TRBD1 on 5 matching bases. V was shortened by 0 bases and J by 1 base, with 10 bases between the two germline ends. From germline, CDR1 is SGHNT and CDR2 YYREEE (reference sequence). The CDR3 covers 15 residues. The DNA of the CDR3 is TGTGCCAGCAGCTTGGGAGGGGCGGTTAACTATGGCTACACCTTC. It is translated as CASSLGGAVNYGYTF.

The CDR3 is CASSNASTNEREQYF. DNA for the CDR3: TGTGCCAGCAGCAACGCCTCGACTAATGAACGCGAGCAGTACTTC. The chain couples TRBV21-1 to TRBJ2-7; the table's D call, TRBD2, was not checked against the DNA. TRBV21-1 is a pseudogene locus. The CDR3 contains 15 residues.